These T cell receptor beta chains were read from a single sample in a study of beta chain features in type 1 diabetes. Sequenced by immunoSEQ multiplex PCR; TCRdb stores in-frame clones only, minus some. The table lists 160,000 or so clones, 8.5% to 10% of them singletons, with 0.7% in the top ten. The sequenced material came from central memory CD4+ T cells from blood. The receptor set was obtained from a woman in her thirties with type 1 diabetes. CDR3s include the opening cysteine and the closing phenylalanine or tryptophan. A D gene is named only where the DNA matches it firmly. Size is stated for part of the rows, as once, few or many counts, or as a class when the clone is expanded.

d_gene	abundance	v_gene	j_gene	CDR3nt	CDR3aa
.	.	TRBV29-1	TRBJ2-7	TGCAGCGTTGTTGGGTCTCATACCTCAGGGAACGAGCAGTACTTC	CSVVGSHTSGNEQYF
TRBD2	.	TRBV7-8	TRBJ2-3	TGTGCCAGCAGCGAGCGGGAGGGCCCCATAGATACGCAGTATTTT	CASSEREGPIDTQYF
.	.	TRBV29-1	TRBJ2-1	TGCAGCGTTGAGCGGTATGAGCAGTTCTTC	CSVERYEQFF
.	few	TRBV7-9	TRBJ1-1	TGTGCCAGCAGCCAGTACACTGAAGCTTTCTTT	CASSQYTEAFF
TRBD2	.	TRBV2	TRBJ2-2	TGTGCCAGCAGTGGGGGACTAGCGGGAGGGCCCGTCGGGGAGCTGTTTTTT	CASSGGLAGGPVGELFF
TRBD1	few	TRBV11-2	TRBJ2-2	TGTGCCAGCAAGAGGGACAGAACGAACACCGGGGAGCTGTTTTTT	CASKRDRTNTGELFF
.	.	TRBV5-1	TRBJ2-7	TGCGCCAGCAGCTTGATGCCGGGAACCTACGAGCAGTACTTC	CASSLMPGTYEQYF
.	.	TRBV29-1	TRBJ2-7	TGCAGCGTTGGAGACAGGGAGCGCGGGAAGTACTTC	CSVGDRERGKYF
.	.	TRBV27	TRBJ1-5	TGTGCCAGCAGTTTGCGAGGGCATCAGCCCCAGCATTTT	CASSLRGHQPQHF
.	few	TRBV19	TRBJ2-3	TGTGCCAGTAGCCCAGAACTAGGAATGGAAGATACGCAGTATTTT	CASSPELGMEDTQYF
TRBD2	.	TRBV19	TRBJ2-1	TGTGCCAGTATGGGACTAGCGGGAGGGCCGAAAGAGCAGTTCTTC	CASMGLAGGPKEQFF
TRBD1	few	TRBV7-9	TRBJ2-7	TGTGCCAGCAGCTTCGGACAGGCCTACGAGCAGTACTTC	CASSFGQAYEQYF
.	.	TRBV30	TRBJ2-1	TGTGCCTGGAGTGTAGGCAGGAGGAATGAGCAGTTCTTC	CAWSVGRRNEQFF
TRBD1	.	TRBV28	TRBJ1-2	TGTGCCAGCAGTGGGACAGTCTATGGCTACACCTTC	CASSGTVYGYTF
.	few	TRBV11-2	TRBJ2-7	TGTGCCAGCACCGTTACCGGGACAAACTCCTACGAGCAGTACTTC	CASTVTGTNSYEQYF
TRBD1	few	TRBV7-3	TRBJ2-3	TGTGCCAGCAGCCCAACAGGGACAGGGAATGCAGATACGCAGTATTTT	CASSPTGTGNADTQYF
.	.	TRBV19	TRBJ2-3	TGTGCCAGTAGTTCACAACACACAGATACGCAGTATTTT	CASSSQHTDTQYF
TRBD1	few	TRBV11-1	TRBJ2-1	TGTGCCAGCAGCTTAGCCGGGACAGCCGATTACAATGAGCAGTTCTTC	CASSLAGTADYNEQFF
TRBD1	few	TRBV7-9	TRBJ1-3	TGTGCCAGCAGCCCACGGGGGCCAGGGGGCTCTGGAAACACCATATATTTT	CASSPRGPGGSGNTIYF
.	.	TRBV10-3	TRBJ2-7	TGTGCCATCAGTGACTCAAGAGACGAGCAGTACTTC	CAISDSRDEQYF
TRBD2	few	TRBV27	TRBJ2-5	TGTGCCAGCAGTTTAGGTAGCGGGGGCCTCCAGACCCAGTACTTC	CASSLGSGGLQTQYF
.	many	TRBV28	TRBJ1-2	TGTGCCAGCTATATATCTACGGACTATGGCTACACCTTC	CASYISTDYGYTF
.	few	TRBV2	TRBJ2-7	TGTGCCAGTGGGGAGGTGGGGACAGTGAACTACGAGCAGTACTTC	CASGEVGTVNYEQYF
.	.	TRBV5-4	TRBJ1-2	TGTGCCAGCAGCCCAGACGGGAACTATGGCTACACCTTC	CASSPDGNYGYTF
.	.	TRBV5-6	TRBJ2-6	TGTGCCAGCAGCCAACGCCGGACAGCCTCTGGGGCCAACGTCCTGACTTTC	CASSQRRTASGANVLTF